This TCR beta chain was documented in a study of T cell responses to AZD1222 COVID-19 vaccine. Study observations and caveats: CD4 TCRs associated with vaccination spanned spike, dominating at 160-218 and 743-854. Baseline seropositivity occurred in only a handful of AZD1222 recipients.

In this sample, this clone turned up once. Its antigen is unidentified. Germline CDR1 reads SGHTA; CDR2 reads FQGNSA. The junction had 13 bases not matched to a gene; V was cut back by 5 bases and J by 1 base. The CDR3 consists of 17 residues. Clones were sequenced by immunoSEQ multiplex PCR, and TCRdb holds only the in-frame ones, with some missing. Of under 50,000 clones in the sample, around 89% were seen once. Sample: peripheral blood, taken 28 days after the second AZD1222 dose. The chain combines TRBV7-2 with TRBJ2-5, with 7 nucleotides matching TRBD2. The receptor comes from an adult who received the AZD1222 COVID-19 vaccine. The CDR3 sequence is CASSLKPGGGGQETQYF. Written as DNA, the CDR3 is TGTGCCAGCAGCCTCAAGCCTGGGGGGGGAGGCCAAGAGACCCAGTACTTC.